The rows below give T cell receptor beta chains drawn from one sample of a study of blood T cells in healthy people across ages. MiXCR, run by TCRdb on the 5' RACE reads, gives a single entry per CDR3 protein. The sample has hundreds of thousands of distinct CDR3 sequences, about 30% seen once. The sample taken for sequencing was blood. These receptors were obtained from a woman older than 75 in good health. Each CDR3 is given with its conserved first and last residue. The D gene is left open where the match is weak. Not every row has a clone size; where given, it reads once, few, many or a size class.

abundance: many; j_gene: TRBJ2-5; v_gene: TRBV6-5; d_gene: TRBD2; CDR3nt: TGTGCCAGCAGTTACTCCGGCGGGGGGGGCGAGACCCAGTACTTC; CDR3aa: CASSYSGGGGETQYF
abundance: many; j_gene: TRBJ1-2; v_gene: TRBV6-5; d_gene: .; CDR3nt: TGTGCCAGCAGTTCCCTCGGGTCCTATGGCTACACCTTC; CDR3aa: CASSSLGSYGYTF
abundance: .; j_gene: TRBJ2-1; v_gene: TRBV20-1; d_gene: .; CDR3nt: TGCAGTGCAGGGACCCGCGGGGAGACCCAGTTCTTC; CDR3aa: CSAGTRGETQFF
abundance: many; j_gene: TRBJ2-1; v_gene: TRBV20-1; d_gene: TRBD2; CDR3nt: TGCAGTGCTTTGACTAGCGGGGGCGGGAGTTGGGAGCAGTTCTTC; CDR3aa: CSALTSGGGSWEQFF
abundance: many; j_gene: TRBJ2-5; v_gene: TRBV6-6; d_gene: TRBD2; CDR3nt: TGTGCCAGCAGTTCCCCATATAGCGGGGTTGAGACCCAGTACTTC; CDR3aa: CASSSPYSGVETQYF
abundance: many; j_gene: TRBJ2-3; v_gene: TRBV20-1; d_gene: TRBD2; CDR3nt: TGCAGTGCTAGCCCTCCGAGCGGGGGCACAGATACGCAGTATTTT; CDR3aa: CSASPPSGGTDTQYF
abundance: .; j_gene: TRBJ1-2; v_gene: TRBV6-5; d_gene: .; CDR3nt: TGTGCCAGCAGTTCGCGTCAGCAATATTATGGCTACACCTTC; CDR3aa: CASSSRQQYYGYTF
abundance: .; j_gene: TRBJ2-7; v_gene: TRBV20-1; d_gene: TRBD2; CDR3nt: TGCAGTGCTAGACTCGCGGGAGCCTCCTACGAGCAGTACTTC; CDR3aa: CSARLAGASYEQYF
abundance: many; j_gene: TRBJ2-1; v_gene: TRBV12-3/TRBV12-4; d_gene: TRBD2; CDR3nt: TGTGCCAGCAGTCGAGGGACTAGCGGGGCGTACAATGAGCAGTTCTTC; CDR3aa: CASSRGTSGAYNEQFF
abundance: .; j_gene: TRBJ1-6; v_gene: TRBV12-3/TRBV12-4; d_gene: .; CDR3nt: TGTGCCAGCAGTTTTAAACGGTATAATTCACCCCTCCACTTT; CDR3aa: CASSFKRYNSPLHF
abundance: .; j_gene: TRBJ1-5; v_gene: TRBV5-5; d_gene: .; CDR3nt: TGTGCCAGCACCCGTGGGAAGGATCAGCCCCAGCATTTT; CDR3aa: CASTRGKDQPQHF
abundance: .; j_gene: TRBJ2-5; v_gene: TRBV5-1; d_gene: .; CDR3nt: TGCGCCAGCTATAACCCCGGGACTCAAGAGACCCAGTACTTC; CDR3aa: CASYNPGTQETQYF
abundance: many; j_gene: TRBJ1-2; v_gene: TRBV5-6; d_gene: .; CDR3nt: TGTGCCAGCAGCTTGGCCCGGCATTACTATGGCTACACCTTC; CDR3aa: CASSLARHYYGYTF
abundance: many; j_gene: TRBJ2-1; v_gene: TRBV4-2; d_gene: TRBD2; CDR3nt: TGTGCCAGCAGCCAAGACCAAGCGGGGGCGGGGAATGAGCAGTTCTTC; CDR3aa: CASSQDQAGAGNEQFF
abundance: many; j_gene: TRBJ1-4; v_gene: TRBV6-2/TRBV6-3; d_gene: .; CDR3nt: TGTGCCAGCAGCTTGAGAAGTACTAATGAAAAACTGTTTTTT; CDR3aa: CASSLRSTNEKLFF
abundance: .; j_gene: TRBJ1-1; v_gene: TRBV5-1; d_gene: TRBD1; CDR3nt: TGCGCCAGCAGCACATTGACAGGGTTGAACACTGAAGCTTTCTTT; CDR3aa: CASSTLTGLNTEAFF
abundance: many; j_gene: TRBJ1-2; v_gene: TRBV29-1; d_gene: .; CDR3nt: TGCAGCGTTGAAGATGTAGCTGTTGGATATGGCTACACCTTC; CDR3aa: CSVEDVAVGYGYTF
abundance: .; j_gene: TRBJ2-7; v_gene: TRBV20-1; d_gene: .; CDR3nt: TGCAGTGCTAGGGTGGCCATAGCCTACAATGAGCAGTACTTC; CDR3aa: CSARVAIAYNEQYF
abundance: .; j_gene: TRBJ1-6; v_gene: TRBV27; d_gene: .; CDR3nt: TGTGCCAACAGTTTCGGAGATCTCCTTCATTCACCCCTCCACTTT; CDR3aa: CANSFGDLLHSPLHF
abundance: few; j_gene: TRBJ1-1; v_gene: TRBV15; d_gene: TRBD1; CDR3nt: TGTGCCACCAGCAGGGACAGGGGACAAGCTTTCTTT; CDR3aa: CATSRDRGQAFF
abundance: many; j_gene: TRBJ2-7; v_gene: TRBV19; d_gene: TRBD2; CDR3nt: TGTGCCAGTAGTAAACCCGGGACCGGGACTAGAATCTACGAGCAGTACTTC; CDR3aa: CASSKPGTGTRIYEQYF
abundance: .; j_gene: TRBJ2-3; v_gene: TRBV7-2; d_gene: .; CDR3nt: TGTGCCAGCAACAGGTCACCTAGCACAGATACGCAGTATTTT; CDR3aa: CASNRSPSTDTQYF
abundance: .; j_gene: TRBJ2-1; v_gene: TRBV6-1; d_gene: .; CDR3nt: TGTGCCAGCAGTGAAAGGGGGGCGATCGATGAGCAGTTCTTC; CDR3aa: CASSERGAIDEQFF
abundance: .; j_gene: TRBJ2-3; v_gene: TRBV12-3/TRBV12-4; d_gene: TRBD2; CDR3nt: TGTGCCAGCAGCCAGCAGGGCGGGGGTAGCACAGATGTGCAGTATTTT; CDR3aa: CASSQQGGGSTDVQYF
abundance: few; j_gene: TRBJ1-2; v_gene: TRBV5-1; d_gene: .; CDR3nt: TGCGCCAGCAGCTTGGAGCGAGGGGGGTCCGGCTACACCTTC; CDR3aa: CASSLERGGSGYTF
abundance: many; j_gene: TRBJ2-6; v_gene: TRBV15; d_gene: .; CDR3nt: TGTGCCACCAGCAGAGATGTAGAGGGCTCTGGGGCCAACGTCCTGACTTTC; CDR3aa: CATSRDVEGSGANVLTF
abundance: .; j_gene: TRBJ1-2; v_gene: TRBV5-1; d_gene: .; CDR3nt: TGCACCAGCAGCCCGTTGCAGGGAACTAACTATGGCTACACCTTC; CDR3aa: CTSSPLQGTNYGYTF
abundance: .; j_gene: TRBJ2-5; v_gene: TRBV7-9; d_gene: .; CDR3nt: TGTGCCAGCAGCCTAATAGGACGAAGTCGGTTTAGGGGGGCGGAGGAGACCCAGTACTTC; CDR3aa: CASSLIGRSRFRGAEETQYF
abundance: many; j_gene: TRBJ1-6; v_gene: TRBV6-5; d_gene: .; CDR3nt: TGTGCCAGCAGTTACTCCGGCTTGGCATCCTATAATTCACCCCTCCACTTT; CDR3aa: CASSYSGLASYNSPLHF
abundance: .; j_gene: TRBJ2-1; v_gene: TRBV20-1; d_gene: .; CDR3nt: TGCAGTGCTAGTCTGGGGACTGAGCAGTTCTTC; CDR3aa: CSASLGTEQFF
abundance: few; j_gene: TRBJ1-5; v_gene: TRBV28; d_gene: TRBD1; CDR3nt: TGTGCCAGCCTAGGACAGGGGGTATGGCAGCCCCAGCATTTT; CDR3aa: CASLGQGVWQPQHF
abundance: many; j_gene: TRBJ1-2; v_gene: TRBV28; d_gene: TRBD1; CDR3nt: TGTGCCAGCAGTTTGTACGGACAGGGATCAGGAGGCTACACCTTC; CDR3aa: CASSLYGQGSGGYTF
abundance: .; j_gene: TRBJ1-5; v_gene: TRBV20-1; d_gene: .; CDR3nt: TGCAGTGCCTCCGGAAGGCCGCTGGGCAGGGAGAGCAATCAGCCCCAGCATTTT; CDR3aa: CSASGRPLGRESNQPQHF
abundance: .; j_gene: TRBJ1-2; v_gene: TRBV12-3/TRBV12-4; d_gene: TRBD1; CDR3nt: TGTGCCAGCAGTGTGGACAGGGGAGGGTCGGGAGGCTACACCTTC; CDR3aa: CASSVDRGGSGGYTF
abundance: few; j_gene: TRBJ2-5; v_gene: TRBV6-2/TRBV6-3; d_gene: .; CDR3nt: TGTGCCAGCAGTTACCTAGTGGGGGACGGGACCCAGTACTTC; CDR3aa: CASSYLVGDGTQYF
abundance: .; j_gene: TRBJ1-1; v_gene: TRBV7-2; d_gene: .; CDR3nt: TGTGCCAGCAGCTTAGAAAAGTTTGAAGCTTTCTTT; CDR3aa: CASSLEKFEAFF
abundance: .; j_gene: TRBJ2-7; v_gene: TRBV6-2/TRBV6-3; d_gene: TRBD2; CDR3nt: TGTGCCAGCAGTTACAGCGGGAGGACAACCTCCTACGAGCAGTACTTC; CDR3aa: CASSYSGRTTSYEQYF
abundance: .; j_gene: TRBJ1-6; v_gene: TRBV28; d_gene: .; CDR3nt: TGTGCCAGCAGTTCTCAGACAGGTTGGGGTGCACCCCTCTACTTT; CDR3aa: CASSSQTGWGAPLYF
abundance: .; j_gene: TRBJ1-1; v_gene: TRBV6-2/TRBV6-3; d_gene: .; CDR3nt: TGTGCCATCGATGAACAGGGCATCGGGACTGAAGCTTTCTTT; CDR3aa: CAIDEQGIGTEAFF
abundance: many; j_gene: TRBJ1-2; v_gene: TRBV3-1; d_gene: .; CDR3nt: TGTGCCAGCAGCCAACAGGACCGGGGGGCGTTGGCGGACTACACCTTC; CDR3aa: CASSQQDRGALADYTF
abundance: many; j_gene: TRBJ1-2; v_gene: TRBV12-3/TRBV12-4; d_gene: TRBD1; CDR3nt: TGTGCCAGCAGTCAGGACAGGGGGGTCAAGGGCTACACCTTC; CDR3aa: CASSQDRGVKGYTF
abundance: .; j_gene: TRBJ2-7; v_gene: TRBV20-1; d_gene: .; CDR3nt: TGCAGTGCTCGGGACCGCCAATTTAGCTACGAGCAGTACTTC; CDR3aa: CSARDRQFSYEQYF
abundance: many; j_gene: TRBJ2-5; v_gene: TRBV6-2/TRBV6-3; d_gene: .; CDR3nt: TGTGCCAGCAGTTACCCCGCCCAGAACCGGGAGACCCAGTACTTC; CDR3aa: CASSYPAQNRETQYF
abundance: .; j_gene: TRBJ1-6; v_gene: TRBV5-1; d_gene: .; CDR3nt: TGCGCCAGCAGCTTGGGTGACAGCTATAATTCACCCCTCCACTTT; CDR3aa: CASSLGDSYNSPLHF
abundance: .; j_gene: TRBJ2-1; v_gene: TRBV20-1; d_gene: TRBD1; CDR3nt: TGCAGTGCTAAAATAACAGGGGCGAGGCTCTACAATGAGCAGTTCTTC; CDR3aa: CSAKITGARLYNEQFF
abundance: few; j_gene: TRBJ2-7; v_gene: TRBV5-1; d_gene: .; CDR3nt: TGCGCCAGCAGCCCAAGAGGAAGAGGGGGCTACGAGCAGTACTTC; CDR3aa: CASSPRGRGGYEQYF
abundance: .; j_gene: TRBJ2-1; v_gene: TRBV20-1; d_gene: TRBD2; CDR3nt: TGCAGTGCTAGAGCCAGCAGCGGGAACGTCAATGAGCAGTTCTTC; CDR3aa: CSARASSGNVNEQFF
abundance: many; j_gene: TRBJ2-3; v_gene: TRBV7-3; d_gene: TRBD2; CDR3nt: TGTGCCAGCAGCCGAGGACTAGCCCCCACAGATACGCAGTATTTT; CDR3aa: CASSRGLAPTDTQYF
abundance: many; j_gene: TRBJ2-5; v_gene: TRBV6-5; d_gene: TRBD2; CDR3nt: TGTGCCAGCAGTTACGAGGGGAGGGCGAAGACCCAGTACTTC; CDR3aa: CASSYEGRAKTQYF
abundance: few; j_gene: TRBJ1-2; v_gene: TRBV7-9; d_gene: .; CDR3nt: TGTGCCAGCAACGCCCGGGCCTCCGGGGTATATGGCTACACCTTC; CDR3aa: CASNARASGVYGYTF
abundance: few; j_gene: TRBJ2-2; v_gene: TRBV20-1; d_gene: TRBD2; CDR3nt: TGCAGTGCTAGACGTCTAGCGGGGGGGAGGGGCACCGGGGAGCTGTTTTTT; CDR3aa: CSARRLAGGRGTGELFF
abundance: .; j_gene: TRBJ2-7; v_gene: TRBV20-1; d_gene: .; CDR3nt: TGCAGTGCTATCCGGGACGGACAGTACGATGAGCAGTACTTC; CDR3aa: CSAIRDGQYDEQYF
abundance: few; j_gene: TRBJ1-5; v_gene: TRBV7-9; d_gene: .; CDR3nt: TGTGCCAGCAGCCACGCAGGGAATCAGCCCCAGCATTTT; CDR3aa: CASSHAGNQPQHF